The rows below give T cell receptor beta chains drawn from one sample of a study of blood T cells in healthy people across ages. Via MiXCR, TCRdb re-called the 5' RACE reads, giving one row per CDR3 protein. Here the sample spans about 1.6 million distinct CDR3 sequences, about 31% being singletons. Sequencing was performed on blood. The receptors come from a woman in her thirties in good health. The CDR3 runs from the conserved cysteine through the conserved F or W. The D gene is left open where the match is weak. For some rows the clone size is stated as once, few or many, or as a class when expanded; others skip it.

CDR3: CASSLAPEALDEQFF
DNA: TGTGCCAGCAGCTTAGCGCCAGAGGCCCTCGATGAGCAGTTCTTC
size: few
D: .
J: TRBJ2-1
V: TRBV7-6

CDR3: CASSQALAGGQIVYEQYF
DNA: TGTGCCAGCAGCCAAGCGCTAGCGGGAGGGCAAATTGTTTACGAGCAGTACTTC
size: .
D: TRBD2
J: TRBJ2-7
V: TRBV4-2

CDR3: CASAGGEGTDTQYF
DNA: TGTGCCAGTGCGGGAGGAGAGGGCACAGATACGCAGTATTTT
size: .
D: TRBD2
J: TRBJ2-3
V: TRBV28

CDR3: CASNDDKQETQYF
DNA: TGTGCCAGCAATGACGACAAACAAGAGACCCAGTACTTC
size: many
D: .
J: TRBJ2-5
V: TRBV12-3/TRBV12-4

CDR3: CASSSSQYRDGYTF
DNA: TGTGCCAGCAGCTCCTCTCAATACCGAGACGGCTACACCTTC
size: .
D: .
J: TRBJ1-2
V: TRBV7-2

CDR3: CASSQDMDEQFF
DNA: TGTGCCAGCAGCCAAGATATGGATGAGCAGTTCTTC
size: many
D: .
J: TRBJ2-1
V: TRBV7-2

CDR3: CASSQPSGADTQYF
DNA: TGTGCCAGCAGTCAACCCTCGGGGGCAGATACGCAGTATTTT
size: many
D: .
J: TRBJ2-3
V: TRBV11-1

CDR3: CSARGTSGLEQYF
DNA: TGCAGTGCTAGGGGGACTAGCGGGCTAGAGCAGTACTTC
size: few
D: TRBD2
J: TRBJ2-7
V: TRBV20-1

CDR3: CASSRRGGTGYGYTF
DNA: TGCGCCAGCAGCCGCCGAGGAGGGACAGGCTATGGCTACACCTTC
size: .
D: TRBD1
J: TRBJ1-2
V: TRBV5-1

CDR3: CASSPGTSQDTQYF
DNA: TGTGCCAGCAGTCCCGGGACTAGCCAAGATACGCAGTATTTT
size: few
D: TRBD2
J: TRBJ2-3
V: TRBV27